A single sample gave rise to the 15 T cell receptor beta chains below, sequenced in a study of brain T cells in children with intractable seizures (dated by TCRdb to the early 2020s). What this sample's time point label stands for: resected brain tissue, or blood drawn just prior to surgery. The surgery cases with the highest brain T cell transcript signatures were chosen for TCR beta chain sequencing of brain tissue, and also of blood when blood was available. Library prep was done by the immunoSEQ multiplex PCR assay. TCRdb took over this immuneACCESS table, retaining in-frame rearrangements with V and J assigned. Such tables are incomplete; in checked studies, under half of the missing clones stem from an unresolved V gene, and the remainder is unexplained. The sample contains some 10,000 clones, roughly 71% of them found a single time. The ten largest clones add up to roughly 18% of the sample.

Material: resected brain tissue, obtained at surgery. The source is a girl aged 2 to 10 with tuberous sclerosis and intractable seizures.

The chain recombines TRBV24-1 with TRBJ1-4; perhaps TRBD1 as D (5 bases). The V and J ends lost 5 bases and 8 bases respectively, with 17 bases between them. The CDR3 extends over 15 amino acids. Germline V lookup: CDR1 KGHDR, CDR2 SFDVKD. The CDR3 loop reads CATSAASGGEEKLFF. The CDR3 DNA is TGTGCCACCAGTGCCGCGTCTGGGGGGGAGGAAAAACTGTTTTTT.

The V call is TRBV9, the J call TRBJ2-1; 9 positions agree with TRBD1. The CDR3 is 17 residues long. In germline, CDR1 is SGDLS, CDR2 YYNGEE. Losses at the gene ends were 0 bases for V and 4 bases for J; bases not matched to a gene: 8. CDR3: CASSVARDRANYNEQFF. The CDR3 DNA sequence: TGTGCCAGCAGCGTAGCTAGGGACAGGGCTAATTACAATGAGCAGTTCTTC.

This clone has only a few counts. The chain uses TRBV5-1 and TRBJ2-1; 11 nucleotides match TRBD2. With 3 bases clipped from V and 7 bases from J, the junction kept 6 bases outside the gene matches. CDR1 and CDR2 from the germline V gene are SGHRS and YFSETQ. This CDR3 has 15 amino acids. The CDR3 DNA reads as TGCGCCAGCAGCTCTGTAGCGGGGGGGAAAAATGAGCAGTTCTTC. Protein: CASSSVAGGKNEQFF.

The CDR3 sequence is CASSVGTAGARGYTF. CDR3 bases: TGTGCCAGCAGCGTAGGCACCGCGGGGGCGCGTGGCTACACCTTC. The chain is built from TRBV9 and TRBJ1-2; D might be TRBD1 (6 bases). The CDR3 runs 15 residues. The V gene's germline CDR1 is SGDLS and CDR2 YYNGEE. V dropped 0 bases and J dropped 7 bases, with 16 bases sitting between them. The variable domain in full, completed from reference TRBV9 and TRBJ1-2, reads DSGVTQTPKHLITATGQRVTLRCSPRSGDLSVYWYQQSLDQGLQFLIQYYNGEERAKGNILERFSAQQFPDLHSELNLSSLELGDSALYFCASSVGTAGARGYTFGSGTRLTVV.

CDR3 DNA: TGTGCCAGCAGCTTAGGAAGCACCGGGGAGCTGTTTTTT. Residues: CASSLGSTGELFF. V gene TRBV7-3 combines with J gene TRBJ2-2; D is unclear. The CDR3 spans 13 residues. Germline V lookup: CDR1 SGHTA, CDR2 FQGTGA. V was pared by 2 bases and J by 4 bases, with 5 bases between.

By sample share, this clone is medium-sized (0.01 to 0.1%). J is TRBJ2-7 and V is TRBV27; D is unclear. Trimming left V 0 bases short and J 4 bases short, with 10 bases between. The germline V gene has CDR1 MNHEY and CDR2 SMNVEV (reference sequence). The CDR3 totals 14 residues. CDR3 coding DNA: TGTGCCAGCAGTTTATCGAACAGCCCGTACGAGCAGTACTTC. Protein product: CASSLSNSPYEQYF.

This chain links TRBV19 with TRBJ2-1; 8 bases line up with TRBD1. The germline CDR1 and CDR2 sequences are LNHDA and SQIVND (reference sequence). The CDR3 loop spans 14 amino acids. V gave up 10 bases and J gave up 7 bases; unmatched junction bases: 12. Here the CDR3 DNA reads TGTGCCACCACAGACCAGGGGGCGGGTAATGAGCAGTTCTTC. This gives the protein CATTDQGAGNEQFF.

The chain recombines TRBV11-2 with TRBJ1-1, with a possible D match to TRBD1 (6 bases). The CDR3 is 14 amino acids. CDR1 and CDR2 (germline): SGHAT, FQNNGV. V was pared by 5 bases and J by 4 bases, with 14 bases between. The DNA for the CDR3 is TGTGCCAGCAGCGTATTACAGGGCTCCACTGAAGCTTTCTTT. It is translated as CASSVLQGSTEAFF.

V is TRBV10-2 and J is TRBJ1-1; D gene ambiguous. The V gene's germline CDR1 is WSHSY and CDR2 SAAADI. The CDR3 totals 12 residues. Between the trimmed V and J ends, which lost 6 bases and 2 bases, there was a span of 7 bases. The CDR3 DNA reads TGCGCCAGCAGGGACTTCAACACTGAAGCTTTCTTT. Its protein product is CASRDFNTEAFF.

The J gene is TRBJ2-3, the V gene TRBV3-1 (or the pseudogene TRBV3-2); 13 bases agree with TRBD2. With 3 bases clipped from V and 6 bases from J, the junction kept 15 bases outside the gene matches. The CDR3 covers 19 residues. Germline V gives CDR1 LGHDT, CDR2 YNNKEL (reference sequence). The CDR3 sequence is CASSQDPRRLAGGGDTQYF. CDR3 bases: TGTGCCAGCAGCCAGGATCCTCGTCGACTAGCGGGGGGTGGGGATACGCAGTATTTT.

This sequence joins TRBV6-1 and TRBJ1-5; tentatively, D is TRBD1 (6 bases). V was shortened by 5 bases and J by 2 bases, with 13 bases between the two germline ends. The CDR3 contains 15 residues. Germline CDR1 reads MNHNS; CDR2 reads SASEGT. In DNA, the CDR3 is TGTGCCAGCAGTTGGGCAGGGGAGGGCAATCAGCCCCAGCATTTT. Protein product: CASSWAGEGNQPQHF.

The rearrangement links TRBV10-1 to TRBJ2-7; TRBD2 agrees at 7 bases. V shed 6 bases, J shed 3 bases, and the junction held 14 bases outside the gene matches. Looked up from germline, CDR1 is WNHNN and CDR2 is SYGVQD (reference sequence). The CDR3 has 16 amino acids. This chain's CDR3 is CASSDRDYVAFYEQYV. The CDR3 DNA sequence: TGCGCCAGCAGCGATAGGGACTACGTGGCCTTCTACGAGCAGTACGTC.

This chain uses TRBV18 with TRBJ2-2; D ambiguous. V was clipped by 4 bases and J by 1 base, with 7 bases between them. Germline values: CDR1 KGHSH, CDR2 LQKENI. This CDR3 region has 14 residues. CDR3 in amino acids: CASSHRENTGELFF. The CDR3 DNA sequence: TGTGCCAGCTCACACAGAGAGAACACCGGGGAGCTGTTTTTT.

The chain carries TRBV6-1 and TRBJ1-6; 7 bases map to TRBD1. With V trimmed by 3 bases and J by 10 bases, 12 bases remained unmatched. The CDR3 runs 16 residues. The germline gives CDR1 MNHNS, CDR2 SASEGT. The DNA of the CDR3 is TGTGCCAGCAGTGAGAATTCCGGGACAGCCTTCTCACCCCTCCACTTT. Encoded protein: CASSENSGTAFSPLHF.

The rearrangement joins TRBV6-1 to TRBJ1-5; 8 nucleotides agree with TRBD1. This CDR3 has 14 amino acids. With 2 bases clipped from V and 6 bases from J, the junction kept 3 bases outside the gene matches. Germline V gene data show CDR1 as MNHNS and CDR2 as SASEGT. The CDR3 sequence is CASSETGGGQPQHF. Here the CDR3 DNA reads TGTGCCAGCAGTGAAACAGGGGGAGGTCAGCCCCAGCATTTT.